The 26 T cell receptor beta chains in this list originate from one sample, sequenced in a study of T cells in Graves' hyperthyroidism and ophthalmopathy. Amplified regions were TCR beta CDR3 sequences from RNA transcripts. The HTBI primer set was used in a first-round RT-PCR of the TCR CDR3. One entry per CDR3 protein results from TCRdb running MiXCR on the multiplex PCR reads. The sample includes 600,000 to 650,000 distinct CDR3 sequences, around 20% of them seen just once. Sequenced: blood. Receptor source: a man aged 30 to 39 with Graves' ophthalmopathy.

This clonotype was observed a few times. The CDR3: CATSEPLGTSGRSTGELFF. Written as DNA, the CDR3 is TGTGCCACCAGTGAGCCCCTAGGGACTAGCGGGAGAAGCACCGGGGAGCTGTTTTTT. The chain joins TRBV24-1 to TRBJ2-2, with 14 nucleotides matching TRBD2. The germline CDR1 and CDR2 sequences are KGHDR and SFDVKD. The CDR3 spans 19 residues. V shed 4 bases, J shed 4 bases, and the junction held 10 bases outside the gene matches.

This clonotype was detected only a few times. V usage is TRBV20-1 and J usage is TRBJ2-5, with 8 positions matching TRBD1. Germline V gives CDR1 DFQATT, CDR2 SNEGSKA (reference sequence). Trimming removed 4 bases from V and 5 bases from J; junction bases left unmatched: 3. The CDR3 contains 12 residues. The CDR3 nucleotides are TGCAGTGCTACGGGGGACAGGGAGACCCAGTACTTC. This gives the protein CSATGDRETQYF.

This clonotype was recorded a few times. The rearrangement joins TRBV4-2 to TRBJ1-2, with D hard to call. The germline V gene has CDR1 LGHNA and CDR2 YNFKEQ. The germline V and J ends were trimmed by 1 base and 7 bases, with 10 bases remaining between them. This CDR3 is built from 13 residues. The DNA of the CDR3 is TGTGCCAGCAGCCAAGTTCAGCGAGCTGGCTACACCTTC. Its translation: CASSQVQRAGYTF.

As for this clonotype: Possible read error: a much larger clone is one base away. V and J are TRBV12-3 or TRBV12-4 and TRBJ2-5; 7 nucleotides match TRBD1. This CDR3 region has 16 residues. This chain's CDR3 is CASSPSGTVNQETRYF. CDR3 sequence (DNA): TGTGCCAGCAGTCCCTCCGGGACAGTAAATCAAGAGACCCGGTACTTC.

J is TRBJ2-1 and V is TRBV9, with D possibly matching TRBD2 (5 bases). The ends were cut back, 4 bases at V and 3 bases at J, with 20 bases in the middle. CDR1 and CDR2 from the germline V gene are SGDLS and YYNGEE. There are 17 residues in the CDR3. In DNA, the CDR3 is TGTGCCAGCAGCCTCCAAACGGGATCGACCTTCTACAATGAGCAGTTCTTC. Translating gives CASSLQTGSTFYNEQFF.

The V gene is TRBV4-1, the J gene TRBJ1-4; D perhaps matches TRBD1 (5 bases). Trimming shortened V by 4 bases and J by 7 bases, and 16 bases separated the two germline ends. The CDR3 covers 15 residues. The germline gives CDR1 MGHRA, CDR2 YSYEKL. The CDR3 nucleotides read TGCGCCAGCAGCCGTGCCGGGACGGGGGGTGAAAAACTGTTTTTT. It is translated as CASSRAGTGGEKLFF.

This clonotype has at least ten counts. This rearrangement joins TRBV3-1 to TRBJ2-3, with 9 bases lining up with TRBD1. This CDR3 contains 16 residues. V lost 3 bases, J lost 4 bases, and 8 bases stayed unmatched. The germline gives CDR1 LGHDT, CDR2 YNNKEL (reference sequence). The CDR3 bases are TGTGCCAGCAGCCACCCTCTGGGACAGGGCGCAGATACGCAGTATTTT. It encodes CASSHPLGQGADTQYF.

This chain joins TRBV30 and TRBJ2-5; TRBD2 agrees at 11 bases. Germline CDR1 and CDR2: GTSNPN and SVGIG (reference sequence). There are 14 residues in the CDR3. The V gene end was trimmed by 1 base and the J gene end by 2 bases; junction bases not matched to a gene: 0. The CDR3 coding sequence is TGTGCCTGGAGTGGACTAGCGGGACAAGAGACCCAGTACTTC. Translating gives CAWSGLAGQETQYF.

This clonotype was recorded many times. The V and J genes are TRBV5-1 and TRBJ1-1, with D perhaps matching TRBD1 (6 bases). With 0 bases removed from V and 0 bases from J, the gap between germline ends came to 12 bases. The CDR3 is 16 amino acids. Germline V gene data show CDR1 as SGHRS and CDR2 as YFSETQ. The CDR3 DNA reads TGCGCCAGCAGCTTGGTACAGGGATCCATGAACACTGAAGCTTTCTTT. Residues: CASSLVQGSMNTEAFF.

This clonotype showed up just a few times. The chain carries TRBV30 and TRBJ1-3; D is unresolved. The V and J ends lost 5 bases and 1 base respectively, with 12 bases between them. Germline-derived CDR1 and CDR2 are GTSNPN and SVGIG (reference sequence). CDR3 length: 14 residues. The CDR3 nucleotides are TGTGCCTGGGGACCGAGACTTTCTGGAAACACCATATATTTT. It codes for CAWGPRLSGNTIYF. Supplemented by reference TRBV30 and TRBJ1-3, the full variable domain reads SQTIHQWPATLVQPVGSPLSLECTVEGTSNPNLYWYRQAAGRGLQLLFYSVGIGQISSEVPQNLSASRPQDRQFILSSKKLLLSDSGFYLCAWGPRLSGNTIYFGEGSWLTVV.

This clonotype was counted ten times or more. This chain connects TRBV5-1 to TRBJ1-1; 7 nucleotides match TRBD1. V dropped 5 bases and J dropped 10; count of bases not matched to a gene: 11. The CDR3 is 13 amino acids. CDR1 and CDR2 (germline): SGHRS, YFSETQ. The CDR3: CASRRDRDPGAFF. CDR3 DNA sequence: TGCGCCAGCAGGCGAGACAGGGACCCTGGAGCTTTCTTT.

This clonotype turned up a few times. The chain combines TRBV2 with TRBJ1-5; D unclear. The V end was cut by 2 bases, the J end by 6 bases, with 14 bases between. Per germline, CDR1 SNHLY and CDR2 FYNNEI. The CDR3 has 15 residues. CDR3 region: CASSEQVQRGQPQHF. Written as DNA, the CDR3 is TGTGCCAGCAGTGAACAGGTGCAGCGGGGTCAGCCCCAGCATTTT.

This clonotype has at least ten counts. This sequence joins TRBV30 and TRBJ1-2; no clear D gene. Between the trimmed V and J ends, which lost 0 bases and 4 bases, there was a span of 15 bases. Germline V CDR1 and CDR2: GTSNPN, SVGIG (reference sequence). The CDR3 extends over 15 amino acids. The CDR3 protein is CAWSVRTSAPYGYTF. Here the CDR3 DNA reads TGTGCCTGGAGTGTCCGCACTTCCGCTCCCTATGGCTACACCTTC.

This clonotype turned up a few times. The chain is built from TRBV29-1 and TRBJ2-1; 8 bases map to TRBD2. The V segment lost 1 base and the J segment 2 bases; nucleotides outside the gene matches: 4. The CDR3 is made up of 15 amino acids. Germline V gene lookup returns CDR1 SQVTM and CDR2 ANQGSEA. CDR3 coding DNA: TGCAGCGTTGAAGTAACTAGCGGTCCCTACAATGAGCAGTTCTTC. It specifies CSVEVTSGPYNEQFF.

The chain employs TRBV7-9 and TRBJ2-7, with D perhaps matching TRBD2 (6 bases). V was shortened by 4 bases and J by 4 bases, with 17 bases between the two germline ends. CDR1 and CDR2 from the germline V gene are SEHNR and FQNEAQ (reference sequence). The CDR3 contains 15 residues. The CDR3 DNA follows: TGTGCCAGCAGCTCCGGTAGGGGCGGGGCTTACGAGCAGTACTTC. Encoded protein: CASSSGRGGAYEQYF.

This clonotype was picked up a small number of times. This rearrangement joins TRBV10-2 to TRBJ2-3, with TRBD2 matching 9 bases. Germline V gene data show CDR1 as WSHSY and CDR2 as SAAADI. This CDR3 contains 20 residues. V was pared by 6 bases and J by 1 base, with 20 bases of the junction left unmatched. The CDR3 region is CASRGRLRRGLAYRTDTQYF. In DNA, the CDR3 is TGCGCCAGCAGGGGACGGCTACGAAGGGGACTAGCTTATCGCACAGATACGCAGTATTTT.

This clonotype was recorded only once. V is TRBV7-2 and J is TRBJ2-7, with D tentatively TRBD2 (6 bases). Per the germline V gene, CDR1 is SGHTA and CDR2 is FQGNSA. Deletions cut 3 bases from V and 5 bases from J, with 14 bases between. This CDR3 contains 14 residues. The CDR3 loop reads CASSLSLASHEQYF. The CDR3 coding sequence is TGTGCCAGCAGCTTGAGTCTAGCGAGCCACGAGCAGTACTTC.

At least ten counts were recorded for this clonotype. The chain employs TRBV12-3 or TRBV12-4 and TRBJ1-1; D may be TRBD1 (6 bases). The CDR3 contains 17 residues. Trimming removed 5 bases from V and 5 bases from J, with 24 bases in between. CDR3 sequence reads: CASSRSGGRAGGTEAFF. The CDR3 coding sequence is TGTGCCAGCAGTCGTAGCGGGGGCAGGGCGGGAGGTACTGAAGCTTTCTTT.

This chain links TRBV6-2 or TRBV6-3 with TRBJ2-1; possible D gene TRBD2, 5 bases. Per the germline V gene, CDR1 is MNHEY and CDR2 is SVGEGT. V was shortened by 4 bases and J by 4 bases, with 23 bases between the two germline ends. The CDR3 is made up of 18 amino acids. CDR3 sequence: CASSSPGFLEGSYNEQFF. CDR3 DNA: TGTGCCAGCAGTTCCCCTGGTTTTCTTGAGGGATCATACAATGAGCAGTTCTTC.

This clonotype was detected only a few times. The chain is built from TRBV5-1 and TRBJ2-1, with 9 bases fitting TRBD1. Germline trimming cut 3 bases from V and 3 bases from J; bases unmatched to any gene: 4. CDR3 size: 15 residues. Germline lookup yields CDR1 SGHRS and CDR2 YFSETQ. CDR3 amino acids: CASSWGDRDYNEQFF. CDR3 nucleotide sequence: TGCGCCAGCAGCTGGGGGGACAGGGACTACAATGAGCAGTTCTTC.

This clonotype was seen a handful of times. The chain employs TRBV6-1 and TRBJ2-1; 10 bases are a match to TRBD2. Germline values: CDR1 MNHNS, CDR2 SASEGT. The CDR3 extends over 15 amino acids. The V and J ends lost 6 bases and 13 bases, in that order; junction bases with no gene match: 15. The CDR3 sequence is CASRPGLAALLSQFF. CDR3 bases: TGTGCCAGCAGACCAGGACTAGCGGCCCTCTTATCCCAGTTCTTC.

This clonotype was recorded a few times. DNA for the CDR3: TGTGCCAGCAGTTTCTCCAGGGAGTACCAAGAGACCCAGTACTTC. Translating it yields CASSFSREYQETQYF. This chain connects TRBV28 to TRBJ2-5; D is perhaps TRBD1 or TRBD2 (5 bases each). V was shortened by 3 bases and J by 0 bases, with 11 bases between the two germline ends. The CDR3 is 15 amino acids. From germline, CDR1 is MDHEN and CDR2 SYDVKM.

The chain links TRBV11-3 to TRBJ2-1; TRBD2 aligns across 11 bases. Germline values: CDR1 SGHNT, CDR2 YENEEA. The V and J ends lost 0 bases and 6 bases, in that order; junction bases with no gene match: 10. CDR3 length: 18 amino acids. The CDR3 spells CASSLDRSGTSGGNEQFF. As DNA, the CDR3 is TGTGCCAGCAGCTTAGACCGGTCCGGGACTAGCGGAGGCAATGAGCAGTTCTTC.

Notes on this clonotype: One junction end disagrees with the germline gene, perhaps due to a read error. V usage is TRBV5-1 and J usage is TRBJ2-7; D might be TRBD1 (6 bases). CDR3 length: 15 amino acids. CDR1 and CDR2 from the germline V gene are SGHRS and YFSETQ. CDR3 sequence: CASSLAAGDGYERYF. The CDR3 nucleotides read TGCGCCAGCAGCTTGGCGGCAGGGGACGGATACGAGCGGTACTTC.

This chain links TRBV6-1 with TRBJ2-3, with TRBD2 matching over 8 bases. Germline CDR1 MNHNS, CDR2 SASEGT. This CDR3 has 14 residues. J gave up 6 bases and V 8 bases, and 10 bases lay outside the gene matches. Here the CDR3 reads CASGPGGPGDTQYF. The CDR3 DNA is TGTGCCAGCGGCCCGGGAGGGCCGGGCGATACGCAGTATTTT.

This clonotype was counted between two and nine times. V is TRBV15 and J is TRBJ2-5; D not resolved. The V end was cut by 4 bases, the J end by 1 base, with 7 bases between. Germline V gene lookup returns CDR1 LNHNV and CDR2 YYDKDF (reference sequence). This CDR3 contains 13 residues. CDR3 nucleotides: TGTGCCACCAGCAATGAGTTCCAAGAGACCCAGTACTTC. Encoded protein: CATSNEFQETQYF.